The rows below give T cell receptor beta chains drawn from one sample of a study of cytomegalovirus exposure and HLA in healthy donors. The method was immunoSEQ multiplex PCR; TCRdb's version includes in-frame clones alone and lacks a portion of them. The data show 150,000 to 200,000 clones, approximately 80% seen once. Sequencing was performed on PBMCs. The receptors originated from a woman in her 30s in good health and CMV-seronegative. CDR3s include the opening cysteine and the closing phenylalanine or tryptophan. A D gene is named only where the DNA matches it firmly. Clone size is given for some rows only: seen once, a few or many times, or a class if the clone is expanded.

size,J,V,D,DNA,CDR3
once,TRBJ1-5,TRBV6-5,NA,TGTGCCAGCAGCGCCGGGGGGGGTAATCAGCCCCAGCATTTT,CASSAGGGNQPQHF
NA,TRBJ1-4,TRBV7-6,NA,TGTGCCAGCAGCTCAGGGGCAACTAGTGAAAAACTGTTTTTT,CASSSGATSEKLFF
NA,TRBJ1-1,TRBV4-1,TRBD1,TGCGCCAGCAGCCAAGCAAGAGTAGGACAGGGCATGAACACTGAAGCTTTCTTT,CASSQARVGQGMNTEAFF
NA,TRBJ2-5,TRBV5-6,TRBD2,TGTGCCAGCAGTTTGGGCCCAAGCGGGGGGTACCAAGAGACCCAGTACTTC,CASSLGPSGGYQETQYF
few,TRBJ1-5,TRBV5-6,NA,TGTGCCAGCAGCTTTCGCGGAGGGTTCAATCAGCCCCAGCATTTT,CASSFRGGFNQPQHF
few,TRBJ1-3,TRBV25-1,NA,TGTGCCAGCAGTGACTCACGGTTCCCTGGAAACACCATATATTTT,CASSDSRFPGNTIYF
NA,TRBJ2-7,TRBV19,NA,TGTGCCAGCAGATCGCGGGGCTCCAACCGGTTCGAGCAGTACTTC,CASRSRGSNRFEQYF
once,TRBJ2-7,TRBV5-1,NA,TGCGCCAGCAGCTCCGGGCCTAGCAGCTACGAGCAGTACTTC,CASSSGPSSYEQYF
NA,TRBJ2-3,TRBV9,NA,TGTGCCAGCAGCGACCCGGGGGACCCAGACACAGATACGCAGTATTTT,CASSDPGDPDTDTQYF
NA,TRBJ2-2,TRBV2,TRBD1,TGTGCCAGCAGTGAAGAATTAGGGGGCACGAACACCGGGGAGCTGTTTTTT,CASSEELGGTNTGELFF
NA,TRBJ2-1,TRBV11-2,TRBD1,TGTGCCAGCAGTCCTGGTCCCGGGACAGGATACAATGAGCAGTTCTTC,CASSPGPGTGYNEQFF
NA,TRBJ2-5,TRBV4-2,NA,TGTGCCAGCAGCCTCCCCGAGGGGACAAGTGGGACCCAGTACTTC,CASSLPEGTSGTQYF
NA,TRBJ2-7,TRBV6-1,TRBD1,TGTGCCACCATCTTTGGACAGGGGAGATACGAGCAGTACTTC,CATIFGQGRYEQYF
NA,TRBJ2-1,TRBV2,NA,TGTGCCAGCAGTGAAAGGCGGAGCTCCTACAATGAGCAGTTCTTC,CASSERRSSYNEQFF
NA,TRBJ2-7,TRBV7-9,NA,TGTGCCAGCAGCCGGGGTAAGGGATCGGTTGTCTACGAGCAGTACTTC,CASSRGKGSVVYEQYF
once,TRBJ1-5,TRBV9,NA,TGTGCCAGCAGCGCTGGGGGCGGACAGCCCCAGCATTTT,CASSAGGGQPQHF
NA,TRBJ2-7,TRBV30,NA,TGTGCCCACCCGGGTGGTTCCTACGAGCAGTACTTC,CAHPGGSYEQYF
NA,TRBJ2-1,TRBV5-1,NA,TGCGCCAGCAGCTTGGCCGGAATGTCAGGGCAGTTCTTC,CASSLAGMSGQFF
NA,TRBJ2-1,TRBV5-4,TRBD1,TGTGCCAGCAGCCCGGGGACAGGGGGCCCCAATGAGCAGTTCTTC,CASSPGTGGPNEQFF
NA,TRBJ2-1,TRBV4-2,TRBD2,TGTGCCAGCAGCCGTAGAGGGACTAGCGGGAGCGGCTCCTACAATGAGCAGTTCTTC,CASSRRGTSGSGSYNEQFF
few,TRBJ1-2,TRBV2,TRBD1,TGTGCCAGCAGTGAAAGACAGGGGGCCAGCTATGGCTACACCTTC,CASSERQGASYGYTF
NA,TRBJ2-1,TRBV7-8,NA,TGTGCAGGGGGGGGTACAATTAATGAGCAGTTCTTC,CAGGGTINEQFF
NA,TRBJ1-3,TRBV7-6,NA,TGTGCCAGCAGCTTGTACGGACAGTCTGGAAACACCATATATTTT,CASSLYGQSGNTIYF
NA,TRBJ1-3,TRBV7-8,NA,TGTGCCAGCAGCTTTTCCCCTAGACCCTTCGGAAACACCATATATTTT,CASSFSPRPFGNTIYF
NA,TRBJ1-4,TRBV11-2,TRBD1,TGTGCCAGCAGCTGGACAGGGAATGAAAAACTGTTTTTT,CASSWTGNEKLFF
NA,TRBJ1-2,TRBV1,NA,TGCACCAGCAGCCCTCAGCCCGAGGACAGGGGGCTCTTTGGCTACACCTTC,CTSSPQPEDRGLFGYTF
NA,TRBJ1-3,TRBV11-2,NA,TGTGCCAGCAGCCCAGTGGGAAACACCATATATTTT,CASSPVGNTIYF
NA,TRBJ1-5,TRBV7-3,NA,TGTGCCAGCAGCTTAACAGTCGTAGGGGTGCCGATGAATAGCAATCAGCCCCAGCATTTT,CASSLTVVGVPMNSNQPQHF
NA,TRBJ2-2,TRBV5-4,TRBD1,TGTGCCAGCAGCTCCGTTGGTCGGGGACAGGGATACACCGGGGAGCTGTTTTTT,CASSSVGRGQGYTGELFF
NA,TRBJ1-5,TRBV2,NA,TGTGCCAGCAGTGACCGGCAGGGAAGGGATCAGCCCCAGCATTTT,CASSDRQGRDQPQHF
NA,TRBJ2-7,TRBV11-2,TRBD1,TGTGCCAGCAGCTTAGACCGGGACAGGGCTCCGTACGAGCAGTACTTC,CASSLDRDRAPYEQYF
NA,TRBJ1-6,TRBV2,NA,TGTGCCAGCTCGGGGTGGGGGGGAGAATACTATAATTCACCCCTCCACTTT,CASSGWGGEYYNSPLHF
once,TRBJ2-1,TRBV7-2,NA,TGTGCCAGCAGCGCCCTGACTACTAGCTCCTACAATGAGCAGTTCTTC,CASSALTTSSYNEQFF
NA,TRBJ1-2,TRBV5-1,NA,TGCGCCAGCAGCTTGGACAGTTTCGACTATGGCTACACCTTC,CASSLDSFDYGYTF
few,TRBJ2-4,TRBV5-1,NA,TGCGCCAGCAGCCTTGGGGGGGCGGGAAACATTCAGTACTTC,CASSLGGAGNIQYF
once,TRBJ2-1,TRBV9,TRBD2,TGTGCCAGCAGCGTTACTAGCGGGAGTCCGGATGAGCAGTTCTTC,CASSVTSGSPDEQFF
NA,TRBJ2-7,TRBV7-2,TRBD2,TGTGCCAGCAGCCCGAGGAGCGGGAGGAGCTCCTACGAGCAGTACTTC,CASSPRSGRSSYEQYF